This T cell receptor (beta chain) was retrieved from a study of blood T cell repertoires in COVID-19. About the research overall: T cells, B-cell-depleted T cells, or PBMCs supplied cDNA or gDNA.

This CDR3 spans 14 amino acids. Trimming cost V 4 bases and J 0 bases, with 6 bases left between them. Germline V gives CDR1 SNHLY, CDR2 FYNNEI. The data were produced by immunoSEQ multiplex PCR, yet TCRdb's version contains in-frame clones alone and is incomplete. The sample shows under 200,000 clones, about 88% of them seen only once. This clone is deemed medium-sized (0.01 to 0.1%). The sequencing input was peripheral blood. This chain uses TRBV2 with TRBJ1-4; D remains unclear. This TCR was recovered from a woman older than 75 in a cohort sampled during active or convalescent COVID-19. In DNA form, the CDR3 reads TGTGCCAGCAGTGGGCAGGCAACTAATGAAAAACTGTTTTTT. Translated, it gives CASSGQATNEKLFF.